What follows are 30 T cell receptor beta chains derived from one specimen sequenced in a study of CD8+ T cells in alopecia areata. The treatment denotes: oral pan-JAK inhibitor, 5-10 mg twice daily. Extraction of RNA preceded its reverse transcription into cDNA, which served as the sequencing template. Produced via immunoSEQ multiplex PCR; TCRdb's table is partial and in-frame only. The data show over 95,000 clones, with roughly 64% seen just once and 15% to 19% held by the top ten. Sequenced material: CD8+ T cells sorted from blood, taken at week 4, from a patient treated with tofacitinib. The receptors originated from a human donor with alopecia areata.

This chain uses TRBV13 with TRBJ2-1; possibly TRBD1 or TRBD2 for D (5 bases each). Per germline, CDR1 PRHDT and CDR2 FYEKMQ (reference sequence). The CDR3 spans 15 residues. Trimming left V 3 bases short and J 2 bases short, with 11 bases between. CDR3 region: CASSFRDRAYNEQFF. The CDR3 nucleotides are TGTGCCAGCAGCTTCCGGGACCGAGCCTACAATGAGCAGTTCTTC.

This clone was seen only a few times. This sequence joins TRBV10-3 and TRBJ2-5; D not resolved. V was trimmed by 11 bases and J by 4 bases, leaving 8 bases between them. CDR1 and CDR2 (germline): ENHRY, SYGVKD. This CDR3 comprises 10 residues. CDR3 DNA: TGTGCCCTAAAACCAGAGACCCAGTACTTC. It codes for CALKPETQYF.

The chain has TRBV6-1 and TRBJ2-5; 9 bases agree with TRBD2. The CDR3 length is 15 residues. V gave up 5 bases and J gave up 3 bases; unmatched junction bases: 7. Germline CDR1 and CDR2: MNHNS and SASEGT. This CDR3 reads CASSRLAAAKETQYF. Here the CDR3 DNA reads TGTGCCAGCAGTCGACTAGCGGCAGCGAAAGAGACCCAGTACTTC.

The V and J genes are TRBV4-1 and TRBJ2-7; 11 nucleotides match TRBD1. The CDR3 length is 15 residues. CDR1 is MGHRA, CDR2 YSYEKL, per germline. With V trimmed by 3 bases and J by 0 bases, 1 base remained unmatched. The CDR3 DNA is TGCGCCAGCAGCCACGGACAGGGGGCCTCCTACGAGCAGTACTTC. Translated: CASSHGQGASYEQYF.

This rearrangement joins TRBV7-6 to TRBJ2-2; a possible D gene is TRBD1 (5 bases). The V gene lost 4 bases and the J gene lost 6 bases, with 15 bases spanning the gap. The CDR3 extends over 15 amino acids. Germline values: CDR1 SGHVS, CDR2 FNYEAQ. CDR3 sequence reads: CASSSTPGISGELFF. CDR3 bases: TGTGCCAGCAGCTCAACTCCAGGGATTTCCGGGGAGCTGTTTTTT.

V and J are TRBV7-2 and TRBJ2-7; 7 nucleotides agree with TRBD1. Germline CDR1 and CDR2: SGHTA and FQGNSA. V dropped 5 bases and J dropped 3; count of bases not matched to a gene: 1. The CDR3 totals 12 residues. Here the CDR3 DNA reads TGTGCCAGCAGCCCAGGGGGCTACGAGCAGTACTTC. It encodes CASSPGGYEQYF.

The V call is TRBV27, the J call TRBJ1-2, with TRBD1 matching over 10 bases. The CDR3 covers 16 residues. The V gene end was trimmed by 5 bases and the J gene end by 6 bases; junction bases not matched to a gene: 12. CDR1 is MNHEY, CDR2 SMNVEV, per germline (reference sequence). CDR3: CASSTGQGRENDGYTF. The CDR3 DNA reads TGTGCCAGCAGTACGGGACAGGGGAGGGAGAACGATGGCTACACCTTC.

The V and J genes are TRBV9 and TRBJ2-4, with no clear D. With 0 bases removed from V and 5 bases from J, the gap between germline ends came to 15 bases. Per germline, CDR1 SGDLS and CDR2 YYNGEE. This CDR3 has 16 amino acids. CDR3 coding DNA: TGTGCCAGCAGCGTAGGGGATGGGTTTCTGGAAAACATTCAGTACTTC. Translated: CASSVGDGFLENIQYF.

The genes are TRBV27 and TRBJ1-1, with no clear D. The CDR3 has 14 residues. The germline V gene has CDR1 MNHEY and CDR2 SMNVEV (reference sequence). Trimming took 2 bases from V and 5 from J, leaving 12 bases between them. The CDR3 DNA reads as TGTGCCAGCAGTTTAGCTGCGGGAGGGACTGAAGCTTTCTTT. This sequence encodes CASSLAAGGTEAFF.

This chain connects TRBV13 to TRBJ2-7; D is possibly TRBD2 (6 bases). CDR1 and CDR2 (germline): PRHDT, FYEKMQ (reference sequence). There are 15 residues in the CDR3. With 4 bases removed from V and 4 bases from J, the gap between germline ends came to 17 bases. CDR3 nucleotide sequence: TGTGCCAGCAGCTGGAGGGGTACGAGTTTGTACGAGCAGTACTTC. Translation: CASSWRGTSLYEQYF.

The genes are TRBV27 and TRBJ2-7; tentative D call: TRBD1 (6 bases). The CDR3 sequence is 15 residues long. CDR1 and CDR2 (germline): MNHEY, SMNVEV (reference sequence). V lost 5 bases to trimming and J lost 3 bases, with 17 bases between them. CDR3 coding DNA: TGTGCCAGCAGTCCCACAGGGCTGAGTGGCTACGAGCAGTACTTC. Protein sequence: CASSPTGLSGYEQYF.

The chain recombines TRBV9 with TRBJ2-3; 10 nucleotides align to TRBD2. The length of the CDR3 is 16 residues. V trimming: 4 bases; J trimming: 0 bases; junction bases outside the gene matches: 5. Germline-derived CDR1 and CDR2 are SGDLS and YYNGEE. CDR3 loop: CASSSSGGGSTDTQYF. CDR3 sequence (DNA): TGTGCCAGCAGCTCCAGCGGGGGGGGTAGCACAGATACGCAGTATTTT.

This clone came up a few times. The V and J genes are TRBV15 and TRBJ2-1; 7 bases fit TRBD1. After removal of 6 bases from V and 4 bases from J, the junction contained 9 bases not matched to a gene. Germline CDR1 and CDR2: LNHNV and YYDKDF (reference sequence). The CDR3 is made up of 15 amino acids. This chain's CDR3 is CATSVGDSLYNEQFF. The CDR3 nucleotides read TGTGCCACCAGTGTGGGGGACAGCCTTTACAATGAGCAGTTCTTC.

This clone was seen a handful of times. The chain combines TRBV27 with TRBJ2-7; TRBD1 might be the D (5 bases). Trimming stripped 7 bases from V and 4 bases from J, with 14 bases between. The CDR3 extends over 13 amino acids. Germline CDR1 MNHEY, CDR2 SMNVEV (reference sequence). The CDR3 spells CASNAGFGYEQYF. The CDR3 DNA sequence: TGTGCCAGCAATGCAGGGTTCGGATACGAGCAGTACTTC.

This chain connects TRBV2 to TRBJ2-5, with no clear D. V gave up 0 bases and J gave up 4 bases, with 9 bases separating them. CDR1 is SNHLY and CDR2 is FYNNEI in the germline V gene. This CDR3 is 14 amino acids long. The CDR3 nucleotides read TGTGCCAGCAGTGAAGCGCGTCCGTTAGAGACCCAGTACTTC. It codes for CASSEARPLETQYF.

This clone was counted a few times. The chain recombines TRBV29-1 with TRBJ1-5; D is ambiguous. The V and J ends lost 4 bases and 1 base respectively, with 14 bases between them. Per germline, CDR1 SQVTM and CDR2 ANQGSEA. The CDR3 is 15 residues long. The CDR3 region has the DNA TGCAGCGTTGTGATGCGGGTACGAAGCAATCAGCCCCAGCATTTT. Its protein product is CSVVMRVRSNQPQHF. Full variable domain (missing parts from reference TRBV29-1 and TRBJ1-5): SAVISQKPSRDICQRGTSLTIQCQVDSQVTMMFWYRQQPGQSLTLIATANQGSEATYESGFVIDKFPISRPNLTFSTLTVSNMSPEDSSIYLCSVVMRVRSNQPQHFGDGTRLSIL.

V gene TRBV19 combines with J gene TRBJ1-1; 7 nucleotides line up with TRBD1. The CDR3 is 13 residues long. The V and J ends lost 9 bases and 1 base, in that order; junction bases with no gene match: 5. In germline, CDR1 is LNHDA, CDR2 SQIVND (reference sequence). The CDR3 is CASTTGWNTEAFF. The CDR3 DNA follows: TGTGCCAGCACGACAGGGTGGAACACTGAAGCTTTCTTT.

In regard to this clone: This sample also contains other DNA sequences that code for the same CDR3. The rearrangement uses TRBV4-1 and TRBJ2-2, with no clear D. Germline CDR1 MGHRA, CDR2 YSYEKL. The V and J ends lost 2 bases and 0 bases respectively, with 4 bases between them. This CDR3 contains 14 residues. CDR3 DNA: TGCGCCAGCAGCCAAACTACGAACACCGGGGAGCTGTTTTTT. Translated, it gives CASSQTTNTGELFF.

This clone was picked up a small number of times. V is TRBV5-6 and J is TRBJ2-5; TRBD1 agrees at 8 bases. V lost 0 bases, J lost 6 bases, and 7 bases stayed unmatched. The CDR3 consists of 15 residues. In germline, CDR1 is SGHDT, CDR2 YYEEEE. The CDR3 DNA sequence: TGTGCCAGCAGCTTGGCGGCAGGGGGCTTGAAGACCCAGTACTTC. This codes for CASSLAAGGLKTQYF.

This clone came up a few times. The chain recombines TRBV6-5 with TRBJ1-1; D possibly corresponds to TRBD1 (5 bases). V was pared by 3 bases and J by 7 bases, with 12 bases between. Germline assignment: CDR1 MNHEY and CDR2 SVGAGI. The CDR3 has 13 residues. CDR3 in DNA: TGTGCCAGCAGTTATCGGGGTGGGGGTGAAGCTTTCTTT. Encoded protein: CASSYRGGGEAFF.

This clone showed up just a few times. This chain links TRBV7-3 with TRBJ2-2, with D unresolved. Looked up from germline, CDR1 is SGHTA and CDR2 is FQGTGA. V was pared by 1 base and J by 1 base, with 4 bases between. This CDR3 has 14 amino acids. This chain's CDR3 is CASSLMGNTGELFF. CDR3 bases: TGTGCCAGCAGCTTAATGGGGAACACCGGGGAGCTGTTTTTT. Together with reference TRBV7-3 and TRBJ2-2, the CDR3 gives the full variable domain: GAGVSQTPSNKVTEKGKYVELRCDPISGHTALYWYRQSLGQGPEFLIYFQGTGAADDSGLPNDRFFAVRPEGSVSTLKIQRTERGDSAVYLCASSLMGNTGELFFGEGSRLTVL.

This chain's CDR3 is CASIGLAGAEQYF. The CDR3 DNA sequence: TGTGCCAGCATTGGACTAGCGGGAGCCGAGCAGTACTTC. The rearrangement uses TRBV2 and TRBJ2-7; 13 bases are a match to TRBD2. There are 13 residues in the CDR3. CDR1 SNHLY and CDR2 FYNNEI come from the germline V gene. Trimming cost V 7 bases and J 6 bases; bases outside gene matches: 3.

V and J are TRBV5-6 and TRBJ2-7, with D tentatively TRBD1 (6 bases). Trimming took off 4 bases at V and 2 bases at J, with 16 bases between the two ends. The CDR3 is 15 residues long. Germline V gene lookup returns CDR1 SGHDT and CDR2 YYEEEE. The CDR3 DNA sequence: TGTGCCAGCAGCACACCTGACAGGACCGCCTACGAGCAGTACTTC. Translated: CASSTPDRTAYEQYF.

In DNA form, the CDR3 reads TGTGCCAGCAGAGACAGTTACGAGCAGTACTTC. Protein: CASRDSYEQYF. This sequence joins TRBV2 and TRBJ2-7; weak D call: TRBD1 (5 bases). The germline V gene encodes CDR1 SNHLY and CDR2 FYNNEI. This CDR3 spans 11 amino acids. V gave up 6 bases and J gave up 4 bases, with 7 bases separating them.

The chain couples TRBV29-1 to TRBJ1-1; D remains unclear. There are 11 residues in the CDR3. V was pared by 8 bases and J by 0 bases, with 7 bases between. In germline, CDR1 is SQVTM, CDR2 ANQGSEA. In nucleotides, the CDR3 is TGCAGCTGCGACATGAACACTGAAGCTTTCTTT. Its translation is CSCDMNTEAFF.

The chain couples TRBV30 to TRBJ1-2, with TRBD1 as a possible D gene (6 bases). The CDR3 spans 13 residues. Trimming cost V 5 bases and J 4 bases, with 14 bases left between them. CDR1 is GTSNPN and CDR2 is SVGIG in the germline V gene (reference sequence). The DNA for the CDR3 is TGTGCCTGGGGGGGCGCGGAGTTCTATGGCTACACCTTC. Protein sequence: CAWGGAEFYGYTF. The full variable domain, completed using reference TRBV30 and TRBJ1-2, is SQTIHQWPATLVQPVGSPLSLECTVEGTSNPNLYWYRQAAGRGLQLLFYSVGIGQISSEVPQNLSASRPQDRQFILSSKKLLLSDSGFYLCAWGGAEFYGYTFGSGTRLTVV.

This chain connects TRBV29-1 to TRBJ2-7, with no clear D. This CDR3 is 13 amino acids long. Trimming stripped 2 bases from V and 1 base from J, with 9 bases between. Germline loops: CDR1 SQVTM, CDR2 ANQGSEA. CDR3 bases: TGCAGCGTTGAATCGGGTTTATCCTACGAGCAGTACTTC. The encoded protein is CSVESGLSYEQYF.

V is TRBV7-2 and J is TRBJ2-1; D unclear. Germline CDR1 reads SGHTA; CDR2 reads FQGNSA. Trimming pared 5 bases from V and 5 bases from J, leaving 19 bases between. The CDR3 extends over 16 amino acids. The CDR3 region is CASSPLGRGYDNEQFF. CDR3 DNA sequence: TGTGCCAGCAGCCCCTTGGGTCGCGGATACGACAATGAGCAGTTCTTC. The whole variable domain, filled in from reference TRBV7-2 and TRBJ2-1, reads GAGVSQSPSNKVTEKGKDVELRCDPISGHTALYWYRQSLGQGLEFLIYFQGNSAPDKSGLPSDRFSAERTGGSVSTLTIQRTQQEDSAVYLCASSPLGRGYDNEQFFGPGTRLTVL.

The chain employs TRBV29-1 and TRBJ2-1; 10 bases are shared with TRBD2. Looked up from germline, CDR1 is SQVTM and CDR2 is ANQGSEA. Trimming at V came to 4 bases and at J to 8 bases, leaving 5 bases not matched to a gene. CDR3 size: 13 residues. CDR3 residues: CSVATSGAHEQFF. The CDR3, as DNA: TGCAGCGTTGCTACTAGCGGGGCACATGAGCAGTTCTTC.

This clone is judged medium-sized (0.01 to 0.1%). V gene TRBV4-3 combines with J gene TRBJ2-1; 8 bases fit TRBD2. This CDR3 region has 16 residues. V was pared by 0 bases and J by 4 bases, with 5 bases of the junction left unmatched. Germline CDR1 LGHNA, CDR2 YSLEER. CDR3 protein: CASSQDAGGSYNEQFF. The DNA of the CDR3 is TGCGCCAGCAGCCAAGATGCGGGGGGCTCTTACAATGAGCAGTTCTTC.